This T cell receptor (beta chain) originates from a study of cytomegalovirus exposure and HLA in healthy donors. This PCR relied on a set of 60 Vbeta primers and 13 Jbeta primers. Repertoires were generated with immunoSEQ multiplex PCR, while TCRdb's copy carries only in-frame clones and drops some. The repertoire holds some 140,000 clones, about four fifths seen once, with 2.5% to 3% in the top ten. Study-level findings and limits: Near-uniform donor sequencing depth was presumed by presence/absence analyses. In a later analysis, donors in an Asian-associated ancestry cluster reportedly had fewer N-insertions in productive TCRs than the cohort mean.

CDR1 is MNHNS and CDR2 is SASEGT in the germline V gene. The germline V and J ends were trimmed by 5 bases and 2 bases, with 6 bases remaining between them. The CDR3 covers 13 residues. A note on this clone: Antigen specificity is unknown.

The sequenced material came from PBMCs. This sequence was found in a man between 18 and 35 years old in good health and CMV-seronegative. The chain couples TRBV6-1 to TRBJ2-2; perhaps TRBD2 as D (5 bases). Written as DNA, the CDR3 is TGTGCCAGCAGTCGGACTAACACCGGGGAGCTGTTTTTT. It codes for CASSRTNTGELFF.